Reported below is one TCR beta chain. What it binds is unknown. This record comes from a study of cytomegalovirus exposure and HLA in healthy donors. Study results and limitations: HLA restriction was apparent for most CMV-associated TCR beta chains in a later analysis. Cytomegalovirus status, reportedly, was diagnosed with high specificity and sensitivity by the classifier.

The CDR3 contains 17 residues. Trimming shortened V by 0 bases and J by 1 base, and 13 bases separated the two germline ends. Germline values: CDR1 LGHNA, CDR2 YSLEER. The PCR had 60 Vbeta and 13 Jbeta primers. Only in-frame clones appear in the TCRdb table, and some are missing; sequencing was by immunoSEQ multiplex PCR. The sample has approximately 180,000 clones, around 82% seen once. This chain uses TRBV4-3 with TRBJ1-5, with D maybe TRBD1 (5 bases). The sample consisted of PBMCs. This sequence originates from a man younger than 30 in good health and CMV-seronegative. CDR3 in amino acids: CASSQDVQGWSNQPQHF. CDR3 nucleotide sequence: TGCGCCAGCAGCCAAGATGTTCAGGGATGGAGCAATCAGCCCCAGCATTTT.